This T cell receptor (beta chain) is from a study of CD8+ T cells in alopecia areata. Germline trimming cut 1 base from V and 5 bases from J; bases unmatched to any gene: 1. In germline, CDR1 is SNHLY, CDR2 FYNNEI. CDR3 length: 15 amino acids. This clone was seen more than once but under ten times. In each case, RNA was isolated and then reverse transcribed into cDNA as the sequencing template. Using immunoSEQ multiplex PCR, the repertoire was profiled, and TCRdb retains in-frame clones only, with some absent. The table shows about 74,000 clones, with about 30% occurring only once. Treatment specified: oral pan-JAK inhibitor, 5-10 mg twice daily.

The V call is TRBV2, the J call TRBJ2-2; 10 bases align to TRBD1. This clonotype originated in a human donor with alopecia areata. Specimen: CD8+ T cells sorted from blood, collected at week 4, from a patient treated with tofacitinib. This CDR3 is CASSEGDRGTGELFF. In DNA, the CDR3 is TGTGCCAGCAGTGAAGGGGACAGGGGTACCGGGGAGCTGTTTTTT. The full variable domain, its missing parts supplied by reference TRBV2 and TRBJ2-2, is EPEVTQTPSHQVTQMGQEVILRCVPISNHLYFYWYRQILGQKVEFLVSFYNNEISEKSEIFDDQFSVERPDGSNFTLKIRSTKLEDSAMYFCASSEGDRGTGELFFGEGSRLTVL.